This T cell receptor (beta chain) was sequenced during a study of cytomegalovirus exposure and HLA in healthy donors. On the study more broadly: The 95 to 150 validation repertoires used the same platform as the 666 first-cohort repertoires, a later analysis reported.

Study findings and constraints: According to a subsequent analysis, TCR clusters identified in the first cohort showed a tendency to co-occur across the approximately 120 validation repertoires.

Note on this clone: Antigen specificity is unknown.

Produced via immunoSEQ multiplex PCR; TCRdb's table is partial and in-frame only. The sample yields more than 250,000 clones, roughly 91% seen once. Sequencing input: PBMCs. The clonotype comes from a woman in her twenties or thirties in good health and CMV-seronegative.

The CDR3 is CASSELGQIARGYTF. The DNA for the CDR3 is TGTGCCAGCAGTGAATTGGGACAAATCGCTCGGGGCTACACCTTC. The chain couples TRBV6-1 to TRBJ1-2; perhaps TRBD1 as D (6 bases). V lost 2 bases and J lost 8, with 18 bases in between. This CDR3 is built from 15 residues. Germline CDR1 is MNHNS and CDR2 is SASEGT.